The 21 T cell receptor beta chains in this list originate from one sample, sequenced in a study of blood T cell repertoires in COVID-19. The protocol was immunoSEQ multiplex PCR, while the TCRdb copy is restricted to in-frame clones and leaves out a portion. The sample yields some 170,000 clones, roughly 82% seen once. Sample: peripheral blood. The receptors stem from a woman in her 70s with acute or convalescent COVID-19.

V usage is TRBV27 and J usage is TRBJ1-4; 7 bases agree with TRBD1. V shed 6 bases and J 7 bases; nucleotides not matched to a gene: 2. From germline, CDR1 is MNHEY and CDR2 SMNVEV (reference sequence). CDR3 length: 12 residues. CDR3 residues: CASRGGGEKLFF. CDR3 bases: TGTGCCAGCAGAGGGGGCGGTGAAAAACTGTTTTTT.

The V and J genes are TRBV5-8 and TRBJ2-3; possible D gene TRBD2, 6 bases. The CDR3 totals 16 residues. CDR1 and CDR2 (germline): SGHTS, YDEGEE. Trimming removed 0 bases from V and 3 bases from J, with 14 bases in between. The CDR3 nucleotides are TGTGCCAGCAGCTTGGTGGTTGTGGGAGGTACAGATACGCAGTATTTT. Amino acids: CASSLVVVGGTDTQYF. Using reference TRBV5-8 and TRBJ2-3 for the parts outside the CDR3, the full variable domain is EAGVTQSPTHLIKTRGQQATLRCSPISGHTSVYWYQQALGLGLQFLLWYDEGEERNRGNFPPRFSGRQFPNYSSELNVNALELEDSALYLCASSLVVVGGTDTQYFGPGTRLTVL.

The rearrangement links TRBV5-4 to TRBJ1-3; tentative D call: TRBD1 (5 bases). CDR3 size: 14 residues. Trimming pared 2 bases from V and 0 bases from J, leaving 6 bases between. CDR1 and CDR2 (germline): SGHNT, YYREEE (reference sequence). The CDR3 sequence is CASSLGVSGNTIYF. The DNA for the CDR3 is TGTGCCAGCAGCTTAGGGGTCTCTGGAAACACCATATATTTT.

CDR3 in DNA: TGTGCCAGCAGCGTAGAACCCGGAGTTTTGAACACTGAAGCTTTCTTT. Its translation is CASSVEPGVLNTEAFF. The chain employs TRBV9 and TRBJ1-1; D is ambiguous. The V end was cut by 0 bases, the J end by 0 bases, with 12 bases between. Per the germline V gene, CDR1 is SGDLS and CDR2 is YYNGEE. This CDR3 spans 16 amino acids.

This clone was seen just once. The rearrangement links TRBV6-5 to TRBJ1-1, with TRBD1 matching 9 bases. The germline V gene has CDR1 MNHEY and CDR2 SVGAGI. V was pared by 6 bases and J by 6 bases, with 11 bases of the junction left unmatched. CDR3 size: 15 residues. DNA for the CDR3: TGTGCCAGCAGACTAGCGCCGGGACAGGGCTCTGAAGCTTTCTTT. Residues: CASRLAPGQGSEAFF.

The CDR3 region has the DNA TGTGCCAGCAGCCGTACGTCCCAGGCACAAGAGACCCAGTACTTC. Its protein product is CASSRTSQAQETQYF. This sequence joins TRBV7-6 and TRBJ2-5, with D unresolved. Trimming removed 5 bases from V and 2 bases from J, with 15 bases in between. This CDR3 has 15 amino acids. Germline-derived CDR1 and CDR2 are SGHVS and FNYEAQ.

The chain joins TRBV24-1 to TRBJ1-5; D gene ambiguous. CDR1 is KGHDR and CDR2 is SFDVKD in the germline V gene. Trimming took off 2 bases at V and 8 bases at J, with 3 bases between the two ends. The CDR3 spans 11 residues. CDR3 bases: TGTGCCACCAGTGATTGTAAGCCCCAGCATTTT. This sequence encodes CATSDCKPQHF.

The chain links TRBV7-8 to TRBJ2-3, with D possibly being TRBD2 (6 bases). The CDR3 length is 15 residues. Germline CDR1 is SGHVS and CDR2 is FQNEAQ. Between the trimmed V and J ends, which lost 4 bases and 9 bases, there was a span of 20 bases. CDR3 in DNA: TGTGCCAGCAGCTCCCCGACTAGTGAGAGAGTAACGCAGTATTTT. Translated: CASSSPTSERVTQYF.

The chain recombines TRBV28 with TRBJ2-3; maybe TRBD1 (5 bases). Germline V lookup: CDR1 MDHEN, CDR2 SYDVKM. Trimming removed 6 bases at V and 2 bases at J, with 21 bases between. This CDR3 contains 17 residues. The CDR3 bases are TGTGCCAGCAGCGACCTTCAGGGTTTTCCTGACACAGATACGCAGTATTTT. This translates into CASSDLQGFPDTDTQYF.

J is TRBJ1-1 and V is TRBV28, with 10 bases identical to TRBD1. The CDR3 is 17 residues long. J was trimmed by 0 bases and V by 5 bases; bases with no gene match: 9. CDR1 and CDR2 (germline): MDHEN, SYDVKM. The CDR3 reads CASSPGTGVFMNTEAFF. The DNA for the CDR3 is TGTGCCAGCAGTCCAGGGACAGGGGTCTTCATGAACACTGAAGCTTTCTTT.

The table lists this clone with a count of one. The CDR3 DNA reads TGTGCCAGCAGCTTGGGATCGGTGAGGTTCCAAGAGACCCAGTACTTC. Amino acids: CASSLGSVRFQETQYF. The V and J genes are TRBV5-4 and TRBJ2-5; D not certain. CDR1 and CDR2 from the germline V gene are SGHNT and YYREEE (reference sequence). This CDR3 comprises 16 residues. Deletions cut 0 bases from V and 1 base from J, with 13 bases between. The whole variable domain, filled in from reference TRBV5-4 and TRBJ2-5, reads ETGVTQSPTHLIKTRGQQVTLRCSSQSGHNTVSWYQQALGQGPQFIFQYYREEENGRGNFPPRFSGLQFPNYSSELNVNALELDDSALYLCASSLGSVRFQETQYFGPGTRLLVL.

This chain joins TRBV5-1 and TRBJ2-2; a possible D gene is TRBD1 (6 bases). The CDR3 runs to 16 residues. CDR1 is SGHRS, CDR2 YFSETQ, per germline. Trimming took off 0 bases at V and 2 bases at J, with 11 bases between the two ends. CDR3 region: CASSLAGAPNTGELFF. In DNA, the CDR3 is TGCGCCAGCAGCTTGGCAGGGGCACCTAACACCGGGGAGCTGTTTTTT.

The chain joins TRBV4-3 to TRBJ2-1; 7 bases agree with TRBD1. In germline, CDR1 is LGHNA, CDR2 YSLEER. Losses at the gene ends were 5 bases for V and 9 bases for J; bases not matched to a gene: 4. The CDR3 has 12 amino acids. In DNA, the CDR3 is TGCGCCAGCAGCTCAAGGGACAGTGAGCAGTTCTTC. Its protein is CASSSRDSEQFF.

This CDR3 is CASSFALDKWGNQPQHF. The CDR3 DNA reads as TGTGCCAGCAGCTTCGCCTTGGACAAATGGGGTAATCAGCCCCAGCATTTT. V is TRBV7-8 and J is TRBJ1-5; possible D gene TRBD1, 5 bases. This CDR3 region has 17 residues. The V gene's germline CDR1 is SGHVS and CDR2 FQNEAQ. Trimming stripped 3 bases from V and 4 bases from J, with 19 bases between. The full variable domain, in which reference TRBV7-8 and TRBJ1-5 provide the parts outside the CDR3, is GAGVSQSPRYKVAKRGQDVALRCDPISGHVSLFWYQQALGQGPEFLTYFQNEAQLDKSGLPSDRFFAERPEGSVSTLKIQRTQQEDSAVYLCASSFALDKWGNQPQHFGDGTRLSIL.

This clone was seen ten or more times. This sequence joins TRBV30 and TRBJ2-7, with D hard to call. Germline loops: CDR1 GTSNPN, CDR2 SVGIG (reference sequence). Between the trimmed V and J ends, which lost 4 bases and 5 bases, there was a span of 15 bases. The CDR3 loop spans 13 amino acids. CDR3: CAWKPPPTDEQYF. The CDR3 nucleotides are TGTGCCTGGAAGCCGCCGCCCACGGACGAGCAGTACTTC.

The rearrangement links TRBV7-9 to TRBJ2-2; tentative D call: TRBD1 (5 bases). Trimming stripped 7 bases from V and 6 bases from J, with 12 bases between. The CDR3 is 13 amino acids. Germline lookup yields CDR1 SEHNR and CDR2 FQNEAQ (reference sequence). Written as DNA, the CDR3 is TGTGCCAGCATACAGGCAGGGCCCGGGGAGCTGTTTTTT. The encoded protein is CASIQAGPGELFF.

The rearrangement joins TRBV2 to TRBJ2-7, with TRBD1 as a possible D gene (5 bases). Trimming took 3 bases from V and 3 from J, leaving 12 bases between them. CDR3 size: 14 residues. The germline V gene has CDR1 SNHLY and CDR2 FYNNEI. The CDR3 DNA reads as TGTGCCAGCAGTGATGCAGGGTGGGGCTACGAGCAGTACTTC. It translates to CASSDAGWGYEQYF.

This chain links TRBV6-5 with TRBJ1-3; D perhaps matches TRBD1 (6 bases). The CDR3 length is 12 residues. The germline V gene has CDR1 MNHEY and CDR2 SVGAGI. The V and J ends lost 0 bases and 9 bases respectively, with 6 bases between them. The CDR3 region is CASSYSGGTIYF. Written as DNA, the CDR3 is TGTGCCAGCAGTTACTCAGGGGGCACCATATATTTT.

CDR3 sequence (DNA): TGTGCCAGCAGTTACTCTAAGAGTTCCTACGAGCAGTACTTC. Encoded protein: CASSYSKSSYEQYF. J is TRBJ2-7 and V is TRBV6-2 or TRBV6-3; D is ambiguous. This CDR3 region has 14 residues. Germline lookup yields CDR1 MNHEY and CDR2 SVGEGT. Trimming left V 0 bases short and J 1 base short, with 7 bases between.

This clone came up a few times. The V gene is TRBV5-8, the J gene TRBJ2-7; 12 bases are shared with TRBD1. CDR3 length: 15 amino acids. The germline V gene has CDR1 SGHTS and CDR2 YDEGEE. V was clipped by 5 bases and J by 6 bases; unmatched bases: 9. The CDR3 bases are TGTGCCAGCAGTCAACCGGGACAGGGGGCATTCGAGCAGTACTTC. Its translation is CASSQPGQGAFEQYF.

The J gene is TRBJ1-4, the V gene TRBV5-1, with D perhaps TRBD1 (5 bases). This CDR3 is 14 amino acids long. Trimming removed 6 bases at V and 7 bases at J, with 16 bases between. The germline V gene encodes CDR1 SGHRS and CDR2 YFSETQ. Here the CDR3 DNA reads TGCGCCAGCATGGTGGGCAGGGAAGGTGAAAAACTGTTTTTT. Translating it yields CASMVGREGEKLFF. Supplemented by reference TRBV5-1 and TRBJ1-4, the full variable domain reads KAGVTQTPRYLIKTRGQQVTLSCSPISGHRSVSWYQQTPGQGLQFLFEYFSETQRNKGNFPGRFSGRQFSNSRSEMNVSTLELGDSALYLCASMVGREGEKLFFGSGTQLSVL.